A selection of T cell receptor beta chains follows, all from one sample in a study of multiple sclerosis patients with progressive multifocal leukoencephalopathy. Repertoires were generated with immunoSEQ multiplex PCR, while TCRdb's copy carries only in-frame clones and drops some. The table includes tens of thousands of clones, roughly 90% detected once. The material was PBMCs, obtained from a patient treated with natalizumab. The source of these receptors is a human donor with multiple sclerosis. Each CDR3 is given with its conserved first and last residue. A D gene is named only where the DNA matches it firmly. Expanded clones are given a class, and other clones once, few, many or no size at all.

j_gene | d_gene | len | v_gene | abundance | CDR3aa | CDR3nt
TRBJ2-3 | TRBD1 | 15 | TRBV5-1 | . | CASSLTGASTDTQYF | TGCGCCAGCAGCTTGACAGGGGCAAGCACAGATACGCAGTATTTT
TRBJ2-2 | . | 14 | TRBV7-2 | once | CASSLAAAAGELFF | TGTGCCAGCAGCTTAGCGGCAGCGGCCGGGGAGCTGTTTTTT
TRBJ1-6 | . | 15 | TRBV5-1 | . | CASSLDGGSGSPLHF | TGCGCCAGCAGCTTGGACGGGGGAAGTGGTTCACCCCTCCACTTT
TRBJ2-7 | . | 14 | TRBV6-1 | once | CASKQELSSYEQYF | TGTGCCAGCAAACAGGAACTCTCCTCCTACGAGCAGTACTTC
TRBJ1-1 | . | 12 | TRBV28 | . | CASRSALTEAFF | TGTGCCAGCAGGTCGGCTTTAACTGAAGCTTTCTTT
TRBJ1-4 | . | 15 | TRBV28 | . | CASSFLSGNQGKLFF | TGTGCCAGCAGTTTTCTTTCCGGGAATCAGGGAAAACTGTTTTTT
TRBJ1-1 | TRBD1 | 15 | TRBV7-2 | . | CASSPWAGGGTEAFF | TGTGCCAGCAGCCCGTGGGCAGGGGGAGGCACTGAAGCTTTCTTT
TRBJ2-1 | TRBD2 | 15 | TRBV6-5 | . | CASSYSREYNNEQFF | TGTGCCAGCAGTTACTCGCGGGAGTACAACAATGAGCAGTTCTTC
TRBJ2-1 | TRBD2 | 17 | TRBV5-1 | once | CASSTGALAGEGNEQVF | TGCGCCAGCAGCACCGGCGCCCTAGCGGGAGAGGGCAATGAGCAGGTCTTC
TRBJ1-4 | TRBD1 | 16 | TRBV5-5 | . | CASSRDSNRKGEKLFF | TGTGCCAGCAGCCGGGACAGTAATCGGAAAGGGGAAAAACTGTTTTTT
TRBJ2-4 | . | 14 | TRBV27 | . | CASSFGLAKNIQYF | TGTGCCAGCAGTTTTGGGTTAGCCAAAAACATTCAGTACTTC
TRBJ1-2 | . | 15 | TRBV19 | . | CASSIAVTDNYGYTF | TGTGCCAGTAGTATAGCCGTGACAGATAACTATGGCTACACCTTC
TRBJ1-4 | . | 15 | TRBV11-2 | once | CASSLDGTTSEKLFF | TGTGCCAGCAGCTTAGACGGGACAACTAGTGAAAAACTGTTTTTT
TRBJ2-5 | . | 12 | TRBV5-4 | . | CASSLVGETQYF | TGTGCCAGCAGCTTGGTAGGAGAGACCCAGTACTTC
TRBJ1-2 | . | 15 | TRBV28 | . | CASSLTPRSHGGYTF | TGTGCCAGCAGTTTAACCCCACGATCGCATGGTGGCTACACCTTC